The 15 T cell receptor beta chains presented below share a single source sample, sequenced in a study of graft-versus-host responses after intestinal transplantation. TCRdb's table, derived via immunoSEQ multiplex PCR, lists solely in-frame clones and lacks some. The data hold almost 70,000 clones, with more than 90% observed a single time. Sequencing was performed on bone marrow, taken around 720 days after intestinal transplantation. These receptors were collected from a human patient who received an intestinal transplant, so some T cells may come from the graft donor.

This chain links TRBV19 with TRBJ2-1, with D perhaps matching TRBD1 or TRBD2 (5 bases each). Germline assignment: CDR1 LNHDA and CDR2 SQIVND (reference sequence). V was shortened by 0 bases and J by 5 bases, with 8 bases between the two germline ends. This CDR3 comprises 14 residues. CDR3 bases: TGTGCCAGTAGTATAGAGGGGACCAACAATGAGCAGTTCTTC. This sequence encodes CASSIEGTNNEQFF.

V usage is TRBV4-1 and J usage is TRBJ2-7; weak D call: TRBD1 (5 bases). CDR1 is MGHRA and CDR2 is YSYEKL in the germline V gene. The CDR3 extends over 16 amino acids. V dropped 1 base and J dropped 3 bases, with 16 bases sitting between them. This CDR3 reads CASSQAGQTLLYEQYF. DNA for the CDR3: TGCGCCAGCAGCCAAGCAGGGCAGACTCTTCTCTACGAGCAGTACTTC.

This clone was found once. This chain joins TRBV5-1 and TRBJ1-3; perhaps TRBD1 as D (6 bases). CDR1 is SGHRS, CDR2 YFSETQ, per germline. The V and J ends lost 2 bases and 3 bases respectively, with 12 bases between them. The CDR3 runs 15 residues. DNA of the CDR3: TGCGCCAGCAGCTTACAGGGAAGAGGTGGAAACACCATATATTTT. Translation gives CASSLQGRGGNTIYF.

In nucleotides, the CDR3 is TGTGCCAGCAGCTTGGACAGGACACCTTTCTACGAGCAGTACTTC. It specifies CASSLDRTPFYEQYF. The chain links TRBV5-5 to TRBJ2-7; weak D call: TRBD1 (5 bases). V lost 0 bases, J lost 3 bases, and 13 bases lay in between. The CDR3 totals 15 residues. Germline V CDR1 and CDR2: SGHKS, YYEKEE (reference sequence).

This clone has more than one count but fewer than ten. V is TRBV7-7 and J is TRBJ1-6; D is perhaps TRBD1 (5 bases). The V end lost 5 bases, the J end lost 5 bases, and 7 bases lay between the germline ends. The CDR3 loop spans 13 amino acids. Germline V gene lookup returns CDR1 SSHAT and CDR2 FNYEAQ (reference sequence). The CDR3 region has the DNA TGTGCCAGCAGCCGGGACGATAATTCACCCCTCCACTTT. Translating gives CASSRDDNSPLHF.

The V gene is TRBV6-5, the J gene TRBJ2-1, with D uncertain. This CDR3 spans 11 amino acids. V was cut by 7 bases and J by 2 bases, with 3 bases left in between. Germline V gene data show CDR1 as MNHEY and CDR2 as SVGAGI. The CDR3, as DNA: TGTGCCAGCATGGCCTACAATGAGCAGTTCTTC. Translation gives CASMAYNEQFF.

The chain employs TRBV13 and TRBJ2-1; the match to TRBD2 covers 10 bases. Germline lookup yields CDR1 PRHDT and CDR2 FYEKMQ (reference sequence). The V segment lost 0 bases and the J segment 4 bases; nucleotides outside the gene matches: 18. The CDR3 consists of 21 residues. The chain's CDR3 is CASSLGLTGGVAGGGYNEQFF. Here the CDR3 DNA reads TGTGCCAGCAGCTTAGGCCTAACCGGGGGTGTAGCGGGAGGAGGGTACAATGAGCAGTTCTTC.

The chain recombines TRBV5-1 with TRBJ1-1; no clear D gene. CDR3 size: 16 residues. The germline V gene encodes CDR1 SGHRS and CDR2 YFSETQ. V was clipped by 0 bases and J by 2 bases, with 14 bases between them. CDR3 in amino acids: CASSLAPFNLNTEAFF. The CDR3 nucleotides read TGCGCCAGCAGCTTGGCGCCCTTTAATTTAAACACTGAAGCTTTCTTT.

The V and J genes are TRBV7-9 and TRBJ2-5, with D hard to call. This CDR3 has 14 residues. Germline CDR1 and CDR2: SEHNR and FQNEAQ (reference sequence). The V end lost 4 bases, the J end lost 1 base, and 10 bases lay between the germline ends. This CDR3 is CASSSVGSQETQYF. CDR3 nucleotide sequence: TGTGCCAGCAGCTCGGTCGGCTCCCAAGAGACCCAGTACTTC.

The genes are TRBV10-2 and TRBJ2-6, with unresolved D. The V gene's germline CDR1 is WSHSY and CDR2 SAAADI. V gave up 11 bases and J gave up 2 bases, with 13 bases separating them. CDR3 size: 14 residues. CDR3 DNA: TGCGCCGCTACCATGGGTGCTGGGGCCAACGTCCTGACTTTC. It encodes CAATMGAGANVLTF.

The CDR3 reads CASSLTSGPYNEQFF. In DNA, the CDR3 is TGTGCCAGCAGCTTGACTAGCGGGCCCTACAATGAGCAGTTCTTC. V gene TRBV7-6 combines with J gene TRBJ2-1; TRBD2 agrees at 10 bases. The CDR3 has 15 amino acids. Germline V CDR1 and CDR2: SGHVS, FNYEAQ. Unmatched junction bases numbered 1, after V lost 3 bases and J lost 2 bases.

The table lists this clone with a few counts. V gene TRBV9 combines with J gene TRBJ2-1; 9 bases align to TRBD1. After removal of 1 base from V and 0 bases from J, the junction contained 5 bases not matched to a gene. CDR3 length equals 17 residues. Germline assignment: CDR1 SGDLS and CDR2 YYNGEE. The CDR3 DNA reads TGTGCCAGCAGCGTATGGACAGGGGCCAACTCCTACAATGAGCAGTTCTTC. Amino acid sequence: CASSVWTGANSYNEQFF.

This sequence joins TRBV14 and TRBJ2-3; 15 nucleotides line up with TRBD2. Per germline, CDR1 SGHDN and CDR2 FVKESK. The CDR3 is 19 residues long. V shed 4 bases and J 0 bases; nucleotides not matched to a gene: 8. CDR3 protein: CASSPRGTSGGHSTDTQYF. The DNA for the CDR3 is TGTGCCAGCAGCCCCCGCGGGACTAGCGGGGGGCACAGCACAGATACGCAGTATTTT.

CDR3 in DNA: TGTGCCAGCAGACTAGCGGGGGGCAGGATATATGAGCAGTTCTTC. The encoded protein is CASRLAGGRIYEQFF. The rearrangement links TRBV11-2 to TRBJ2-1, with 12 bases matching TRBD2. Germline V gives CDR1 SGHAT, CDR2 FQNNGV. The CDR3 contains 15 residues. The trim removed 6 bases at V and 8 bases at J, leaving 8 bases unmatched. The full variable domain, its missing parts supplied by reference TRBV11-2 and TRBJ2-1, is EAGVAQSPRYKIIEKRQSVAFWCNPISGHATLYWYQQILGQGPKLLIQFQNNGVVDDSQLPKDRFSAERLKGVDSTLKIQPAKLEDSAVYLCASRLAGGRIYEQFFGPGTRLTVL.

This clone was seen a single time. This chain links TRBV6-5 with TRBJ1-6, with unresolved D. Per the germline V gene, CDR1 is MNHEY and CDR2 is SVGAGI. This CDR3 region has 12 residues. V was trimmed by 10 bases and J by 10 bases, leaving 14 bases between them. This CDR3 is CATRGMRSPLHF. CDR3 sequence (DNA): TGTGCCACCCGGGGAATGCGATCACCCCTCCACTTT.